The 28 T cell receptor beta chains below were found in one sample sequenced in a study of OX40 agonist ivuxolimab in advanced cancers. Profiling relied on immunoSEQ multiplex PCR, and the TCRdb table lists in-frame clones only, not all of them. The table lists 55,000 to 60,000 clones, roughly 84% of them singletons. The material was CD4+ or CD8+ T cells sorted from blood, obtained in a trial of the OX40 agonist ivuxolimab. Receptors originate from an adult with an advanced solid tumor such as melanoma, head and neck, liver or kidney cancer.

The gene calls are TRBV19 and TRBJ2-7; TRBD2 matches 8 bases. Looked up from germline, CDR1 is LNHDA and CDR2 is SQIVND (reference sequence). J was trimmed by 0 bases and V by 6 bases; bases with no gene match: 7. The CDR3 consists of 15 residues. The CDR3 protein is CASSLASGFSYEQYF. The CDR3 region has the DNA TGTGCCAGTAGCCTCGCTAGCGGGTTCTCCTACGAGCAGTACTTC.

This clone was detected only a few times. The chain uses TRBV30 and TRBJ1-1, with D hard to call. CDR1 is GTSNPN and CDR2 is SVGIG in the germline V gene (reference sequence). The CDR3 has 14 residues. Between the trimmed V and J ends, which lost 4 bases and 4 bases, there was a span of 16 bases. CDR3 region: CAWTPPLRVTEAFF. CDR3 coding DNA: TGTGCCTGGACCCCACCTTTGAGAGTCACTGAAGCTTTCTTT.

CDR3 residues: CSVRDRENDGYTF. The CDR3, as DNA: TGCAGCGTTCGGGACAGGGAGAACGATGGCTACACCTTC. The chain links TRBV29-1 to TRBJ1-2, with 9 bases lining up with TRBD1. The CDR3 runs 13 residues. The trim removed 5 bases at V and 6 bases at J, leaving 7 bases unmatched. CDR1 and CDR2 from the germline V gene are SQVTM and ANQGSEA.

Only one count was recorded for this clone. The rearrangement uses TRBV5-4 and TRBJ1-6; 7 bases map to TRBD1. Germline CDR1 SGHNT, CDR2 YYREEE (reference sequence). Trimming removed 4 bases from V and 0 bases from J; junction bases left unmatched: 4. The CDR3 runs to 16 residues. The CDR3 protein is CASSPDRSSYNSPLHF. DNA of the CDR3: TGTGCCAGCAGCCCGGACAGGAGCTCCTATAATTCACCCCTCCACTTT.

The chain recombines TRBV7-2 with TRBJ2-5, with D perhaps matching TRBD1 (6 bases). V lost 2 bases and J 3 bases, leaving 7 bases between the germline ends. The CDR3 sequence is 13 residues long. The germline CDR1 and CDR2 sequences are SGHTA and FQGNSA. The chain's CDR3 is CASSLNREETQYF. CDR3 nucleotides: TGTGCCAGCAGCTTAAACAGGGAAGAGACCCAGTACTTC.

This clone was observed once. The rearrangement joins TRBV10-2 to TRBJ2-1, with D perhaps matching TRBD1 or TRBD2 (5 bases each). The CDR3 has 14 residues. V lost 8 bases and J lost 7, with 18 bases in between. Germline V lookup: CDR1 WSHSY, CDR2 SAAADI. The CDR3 sequence: CASAGFLWTNEQFF. The DNA of the CDR3 is TGCGCCAGCGCAGGGTTCTTGTGGACTAATGAGCAGTTCTTC.

As regards this clone: An end of the junction differs from the germline gene, which may be a read error. This sequence joins TRBV7-7 and TRBJ2-5, with 9 bases that match TRBD1. Germline CDR1 reads SSHAT; CDR2 reads FNYEAQ (reference sequence). This CDR3 has 15 amino acids. The CDR3 DNA reads TGTGCTAGCAGCGTCAGGACAGGGGTACAAGAGACCCAGTACTTC. It is translated as CASSVRTGVQETQYF.

The CDR3 DNA reads TGTGCCAGCAGCCACCCATGGGGGGGATTTGGAGAAAAACTGTTTTTT. This sequence encodes CASSHPWGGFGEKLFF. This sequence joins TRBV4-2 and TRBJ1-4, with D possibly matching TRBD1 (5 bases). V shed 3 bases and J shed 8 bases, with 19 bases lying between them. The germline gives CDR1 LGHNA, CDR2 YNFKEQ. The CDR3 has 16 amino acids.

The gene calls are TRBV19 and TRBJ2-7; tentative D call: TRBD2 (7 bases). This CDR3 has 15 residues. Between the trimmed V and J ends, which lost 8 bases and 1 base, there was a span of 18 bases. The V gene's germline CDR1 is LNHDA and CDR2 SQIVND (reference sequence). Here the CDR3 reads CASSKGGGQSYEQYF. The CDR3, as DNA: TGTGCCAGTTCCAAGGGGGGGGGCCAGTCCTACGAGCAGTACTTC.

The chain uses TRBV2 and TRBJ1-5; TRBD1 agrees at 11 bases. The CDR3 runs 16 residues. The J segment lost 5 bases and the V segment lost 2 bases, leaving 5 bases of the junction unmatched. CDR1 and CDR2 (germline): SNHLY, FYNNEI. CDR3 in amino acids: CASSEWDRGDYQPQHF. CDR3 coding DNA: TGTGCCAGCAGTGAATGGGACAGGGGGGATTATCAGCCCCAGCATTTT.

The table lists this clone with a count of one. The J gene is TRBJ1-2, the V gene TRBV14; TRBD1 matches 9 bases. The CDR3 spans 13 residues. The germline CDR1 and CDR2 sequences are SGHDN and FVKESK. The trim removed 4 bases at V and 6 bases at J, leaving 3 bases unmatched. Here the CDR3 DNA reads TGTGCCAGCAGCCCCCGGACAGGGGATGGCTACACCTTC. Encoded protein: CASSPRTGDGYTF.

V gene TRBV7-2 combines with J gene TRBJ1-3; tentatively, D is TRBD1 (6 bases). Deletions cut 5 bases from V and 7 bases from J, with 12 bases between. This CDR3 has 13 residues. Germline CDR1 and CDR2: SGHTA and FQGNSA. Here the CDR3 reads CASSLQGFNTIYF. DNA of the CDR3: TGTGCCAGCAGCCTACAGGGTTTTAACACCATATATTTT.

The chain couples TRBV18 to TRBJ1-1; unclear D gene. The CDR3 length is 13 residues. Germline CDR1 reads KGHSH; CDR2 reads LQKENI. The germline V and J ends were trimmed by 6 bases and 5 bases, with 13 bases remaining between them. The CDR3 region has the DNA TGTGCCAGCTCCCAGGATAGCGGAACTGAAGCTTTCTTT. It encodes CASSQDSGTEAFF. Combining the CDR3 with reference TRBV18 and TRBJ1-1 gives the whole variable domain NAGVMQNPRHLVRRRGQEARLRCSPMKGHSHVYWYRQLPEEGLKFMVYLQKENIIDESGMPKERFSAEFPKEGPSILRIQQVVRGDSAAYFCASSQDSGTEAFFGQGTRLTVV.

The chain links TRBV5-8 to TRBJ1-6; D is possibly TRBD1 (5 bases). CDR3 size: 17 residues. CDR1 SGHTS and CDR2 YDEGEE come from the germline V gene. V was shortened by 4 bases and J by 1 base, with 15 bases between the two germline ends. In nucleotides, the CDR3 is TGTGCCAGCAGCCGCCATCAGGGAACATCCTATAATTCACCCCTCCACTTT. Translated, it gives CASSRHQGTSYNSPLHF.

This chain uses TRBV27 with TRBJ2-5; the match to TRBD2 covers 11 bases. Germline trimming cut 6 bases from V and 5 bases from J; bases unmatched to any gene: 11. Germline V gene lookup returns CDR1 MNHEY and CDR2 SMNVEV (reference sequence). The CDR3 is made up of 16 amino acids. Here the CDR3 reads CASRLTSGVQGETQYF. The DNA of the CDR3 is TGTGCCAGCAGGCTGACTAGCGGGGTTCAGGGGGAGACCCAGTACTTC.

The chain joins TRBV10-2 to TRBJ2-5; weak D call: TRBD1 (6 bases). The CDR3 runs 14 residues. Germline V gene data show CDR1 as WSHSY and CDR2 as SAAADI. Trimming took off 5 bases at V and 11 bases at J, with 21 bases between the two ends. The CDR3 nucleotides are TGCGCCAGCAGTACAGGGTCTTCGGCAAGGGAGCAGTACTTC. It translates to CASSTGSSAREQYF.

The chain is built from TRBV27 and TRBJ2-5, with TRBD2 matching 9 bases. The CDR3 has 20 residues. The germline V gene encodes CDR1 MNHEY and CDR2 SMNVEV (reference sequence). V lost 4 bases, J lost 2 bases, and 20 bases stayed unmatched. The CDR3 is CASSSLGRAGGLGKQETQYF. CDR3 nucleotide sequence: TGTGCCAGCAGTTCTCTCGGTAGGGCGGGGGGGCTTGGGAAACAAGAGACCCAGTACTTC.

This chain links TRBV18 with TRBJ2-7; 11 bases fit TRBD1. This CDR3 is 16 amino acids long. In germline, CDR1 is KGHSH, CDR2 LQKENI. Trimming took 3 bases from V and 0 from J; bases not matched to a gene: 4. CDR3 sequence reads: CASSPAGTGGSYEQYF. DNA of the CDR3: TGTGCCAGCTCACCGGCCGGGACAGGGGGCTCCTACGAGCAGTACTTC.

This clone was seen a few times. The genes are TRBV30 and TRBJ1-1; D possibly corresponds to TRBD1 (5 bases). Germline V gene data show CDR1 as GTSNPN and CDR2 as SVGIG (reference sequence). The CDR3 length is 12 residues. Deletions cut 8 bases from V and 3 bases from J, with 13 bases between. The CDR3 loop is CAHDRGDTEAFF. Here the CDR3 DNA reads TGTGCCCATGATCGGGGGGACACTGAAGCTTTCTTT.

This clone was seen only a few times. The gene calls are TRBV19 and TRBJ1-1; D remains unclear. Trimming stripped 4 bases from V and 1 base from J, with 7 bases between. The CDR3 runs 13 residues. CDR1 and CDR2 from the germline V gene are LNHDA and SQIVND (reference sequence). The CDR3 sequence: CASSTSANTEAFF. DNA for the CDR3: TGTGCCAGTAGTACCAGCGCGAACACTGAAGCTTTCTTT.

J is TRBJ1-1 and V is TRBV11-3; D call uncertain. The CDR3 sequence is 12 residues long. Germline values: CDR1 SGHNT, CDR2 YENEEA. V lost 3 bases, J lost 3 bases, and 5 bases lay in between. The CDR3: CASSFGDTEAFF. CDR3 nucleotides: TGTGCCAGCAGCTTTGGGGACACTGAAGCTTTCTTT. The full variable domain, completed using reference TRBV11-3 and TRBJ1-1, is EAGVVQSPRYKIIEKKQPVAFWCNPISGHNTLYWYLQNLGQGPELLIRYENEEAVDDSQLPKDRFSAERLKGVDSTLKIQPAELGDSAVYLCASSFGDTEAFFGQGTRLTVV.

The chain employs TRBV6-5 and TRBJ1-2; D uncertain. V dropped 4 bases and J dropped 2 bases, with 11 bases sitting between them. Germline V gene lookup returns CDR1 MNHEY and CDR2 SVGAGI. This CDR3 comprises 14 residues. DNA for the CDR3: TGTGCCAGCAGTTCTTGGACCGGGAACTATGGCTACACCTTC. Translated: CASSSWTGNYGYTF.

The J gene is TRBJ2-7, the V gene TRBV10-3, with 7 bases identical to TRBD2. The CDR3 has 17 amino acids. J was trimmed by 0 bases and V by 0 bases; bases with no gene match: 8. CDR1 ENHRY and CDR2 SYGVKD come from the germline V gene. CDR3 sequence (DNA): TGTGCCATCAGTGAGTCCCCGTCTAGCGGTGACTCCTACGAGCAGTACTTC. Protein: CAISESPSSGDSYEQYF.

The chain links TRBV6-5 to TRBJ2-1; D not resolved. The ends were cut back, 0 bases at V and 9 bases at J, with 9 bases in the middle. This CDR3 contains 13 residues. Germline-derived CDR1 and CDR2 are MNHEY and SVGAGI. CDR3 sequence (DNA): TGTGCCAGCAGTTACTCGGAGCTCACTGAGCAGTTCTTC. Its protein product is CASSYSELTEQFF.

This clone was detected only a few times. CDR3 coding DNA: TGTGCCAGCAGCCCTGGGACTAGCGGCTACGAGCAGTACTTC. Its translation: CASSPGTSGYEQYF. The chain links TRBV7-3 to TRBJ2-7; 11 bases agree with TRBD2. This CDR3 contains 14 residues. The V gene's germline CDR1 is SGHTA and CDR2 FQGTGA. V shed 5 bases and J 3 bases; nucleotides not matched to a gene: 3.

The gene calls are TRBV23-1 and TRBJ1-5; D not certain. Being an ORF, TRBV23-1 has a function that is uncertain. V dropped 8 bases and J dropped 6 bases, with 5 bases sitting between them. This CDR3 has 10 residues. The CDR3 protein is CASHSQPQHF. The CDR3 nucleotides are TGCGCCAGCCACTCTCAGCCCCAGCATTTT.

The chain joins TRBV28 to TRBJ2-7; D is ambiguous. The CDR3 runs 15 residues. From germline, CDR1 is MDHEN and CDR2 SYDVKM. V was trimmed by 5 bases and J by 0 bases, leaving 14 bases between them. The CDR3 DNA follows: TGTGCCAGCAGTAGAGGAAGGTGGAGCTCCTACGAGCAGTACTTC. It encodes CASSRGRWSSYEQYF.

The gene calls are TRBV9 and TRBJ2-1; D is undetermined. V was pared by 0 bases and J by 2 bases, with 3 bases between. This CDR3 spans 13 amino acids. Germline CDR1 SGDLS, CDR2 YYNGEE. The CDR3, as DNA: TGTGCCAGCAGCGTAGGTGCCTACAATGAGCAGTTCTTC. Its translation: CASSVGAYNEQFF.